The 12 T cell receptor beta chains below all came from one sample that was sequenced in a study of T cells in Graves' hyperthyroidism and ophthalmopathy. Amplification of TCR beta CDR3 regions used RNA as the template. With the HTBI primer set, the TCR CDR3 went through a first round of RT-PCR. From the multiplex PCR reads, TCRdb called clonotypes with MiXCR, one entry per CDR3 protein. The sample yields more than 550,000 distinct CDR3 sequences, roughly 17% seen once. The source material was blood. These receptors originate from a man aged 50-60 years with Graves' hyperthyroidism.

Only one count was recorded for this clonotype. V and J are TRBV11-2 and TRBJ2-7; 8 positions match TRBD2. The J segment lost 3 bases and the V segment lost 10 bases, leaving 11 bases of the junction unmatched. Germline V gene data show CDR1 as SGHAT and CDR2 as FQNNGV. The length of the CDR3 is 14 residues. CDR3 protein: CATSRGGTSYEQYF. The CDR3 nucleotides are TGTGCCACCAGTCGGGGGGGGACTAGCTACGAGCAGTACTTC.

This clonotype was counted a few times. V usage is TRBV10-2 and J usage is TRBJ2-3; perhaps TRBD2 as D (5 bases). The germline V gene encodes CDR1 WSHSY and CDR2 SAAADI. There are 13 residues in the CDR3. V was pared by 6 bases and J by 4 bases, with 11 bases between. The CDR3 is CASRMGSSDTQYF. CDR3 in DNA: TGCGCCAGCAGGATGGGGAGTTCAGATACGCAGTATTTT.

The sample holds many counts of this clonotype. The V gene is TRBV12-3 or TRBV12-4, the J gene TRBJ2-1, with TRBD2 matching over 10 bases. The CDR3 runs to 17 residues. The V gene end was trimmed by 5 bases and the J gene end by 5 bases; junction bases not matched to a gene: 12. CDR3 loop: CASSPPSGTSEHNEQFF. The CDR3 DNA reads TGTGCCAGCAGTCCCCCATCCGGGACTAGCGAACACAATGAGCAGTTCTTC.

This clonotype was found many times. The V and J genes are TRBV7-3 and TRBJ2-1; 7 nucleotides match TRBD1. The germline V gene has CDR1 SGHTA and CDR2 FQGTGA. Germline trimming cut 0 bases from V and 4 bases from J; bases unmatched to any gene: 3. This CDR3 comprises 15 residues. This CDR3 is CASSLTRQGYNEQFF. The CDR3 coding sequence is TGTGCCAGCAGCTTAACTCGACAGGGATACAATGAGCAGTTCTTC.

Worth noting for this clonotype: Given the absence of the conserved phenylalanine or tryptophan at the CDR3 end, a read error is likely. The rearrangement joins TRBV12-3 or TRBV12-4 to TRBJ1-1; TRBD1 might be the D (5 bases). This CDR3 contains 17 residues. Deletions cut 2 bases from V and 5 bases from J, with 21 bases between. In nucleotides, the CDR3 is TGTGCCAGCAGTTTAAAGCTCGGGGGTCGGGGATATACTGAAGCTTTCCTT. It codes for CASSLKLGGRGYTEAFL.

This clonotype was counted once. The chain links TRBV6-2 or TRBV6-3 to TRBJ2-4, with TRBD1 as a possible D gene (6 bases). Germline loops: CDR1 MNHEY, CDR2 SVGEGT. This CDR3 comprises 19 residues. Trimming left V 8 bases short and J 0 bases short, with 26 bases between. The CDR3 DNA reads as TGTGCCAGCTCCTTACACCCCTCGGGGCAGGGGAGAGCCAAAAACATTCAGTACTTC. Translation: CASSLHPSGQGRAKNIQYF.

Many counts were recorded for this clonotype. The J gene is TRBJ2-5, the V gene TRBV11-3, with a possible D match to TRBD2 (7 bases). The CDR3 is made up of 14 amino acids. With 4 bases removed from V and 5 bases from J, the gap between germline ends came to 14 bases. CDR1 is SGHNT and CDR2 is YENEEA in the germline V gene. The CDR3 reads CASSSPQGGETQYF. Here the CDR3 DNA reads TGTGCCAGCAGCTCACCACAGGGAGGGGAGACCCAGTACTTC. The full variable domain, its missing parts supplied by reference TRBV11-3 and TRBJ2-5, is EAGVVQSPRYKIIEKKQPVAFWCNPISGHNTLYWYLQNLGQGPELLIRYENEEAVDDSQLPKDRFSAERLKGVDSTLKIQPAELGDSAVYLCASSSPQGGETQYFGPGTRLLVL.

This CDR3 reads CSAIPYRATNEKLFF. In DNA form, the CDR3 reads TGCAGTGCTATTCCTTACCGTGCAACTAATGAAAAACTGTTTTTT. The chain couples TRBV20-1 to TRBJ1-4, with no clear D. V shed 4 bases and J shed 0 bases, with 12 bases lying between them. Germline CDR1 is DFQATT and CDR2 is SNEGSKA (reference sequence). This CDR3 comprises 15 residues.

The chain joins TRBV10-2 to TRBJ2-5; TRBD1 matches 7 bases. CDR1 and CDR2 from the germline V gene are WSHSY and SAAADI. The CDR3 is 13 residues long. V lost 5 bases to trimming and J lost 4 bases; unmatched junction nucleotides: 4. CDR3 amino acids: CASSNRGIETQYF. CDR3 sequence (DNA): TGCGCCAGCAGTAACAGGGGAATAGAGACCCAGTACTTC.

The chain links TRBV9 to TRBJ1-6; D is unresolved. Per the germline V gene, CDR1 is SGDLS and CDR2 is YYNGEE. Trimming shortened V by 2 bases and J by 13 bases, and 19 bases separated the two germline ends. The CDR3 spans 15 residues. For the CDR3, the DNA is TGTGCCAGCAGCGTGGATACCACTCCTCTTTTCCCCCTCCACTTT. Translated: CASSVDTTPLFPLHF.

This clonotype came up many times. V is TRBV12-3 or TRBV12-4 and J is TRBJ2-5; D perhaps matches TRBD1 (5 bases). V was shortened by 5 bases and J by 5 bases, with 27 bases between the two germline ends. This CDR3 is 18 amino acids long. The CDR3, as DNA: TGTGCCAGCAGTCCCGAGGCAGGGTATGCTAGGGCCCTTGAGACCCAGTACTTC. It translates to CASSPEAGYARALETQYF.

The chain links TRBV9 to TRBJ2-7, with a tentative D call TRBD2 (6 bases). This CDR3 spans 15 amino acids. V was clipped by 0 bases and J by 0 bases, with 10 bases between them. Per germline, CDR1 SGDLS and CDR2 YYNGEE. CDR3 sequence (DNA): TGTGCCAGCAGCGTAGAACCAGCGGGCTCCTACGAGCAGTACTTC. Residues: CASSVEPAGSYEQYF.